These T cell receptor beta chains were read from a single sample in a study of CD8 T cells in Susac syndrome. TCRdb reanalysed the immunoSEQ multiplex PCR reads using MiXCR and keeps one entry per CDR3 protein. The data show some 68,000 distinct CDR3 sequences, 93% seen once. Sequencing input: CD4+ T cells from PBMCs. The receptor set was obtained from a human donor with Susac syndrome. The CDR3 runs from the conserved cysteine through the conserved F or W. D genes are given only for firm matches. Clone size is shown for a subset of rows, as once, few, many or a class of expanded clone.

J	V	D	length	size	CDR3	DNA
TRBJ2-7	TRBV21-1	NA	14	NA	CASIPGQGAHEQYF	TGTGCCAGCATCCCGGGACAGGGGGCCCACGAGCAGTACTTC
TRBJ2-7	TRBV6-5	NA	14	NA	CASSRHIKAGEQYF	TGTGCCAGCAGTCGACATATTAAAGCCGGCGAGCAGTACTTC
TRBJ2-7	TRBV5-4	NA	14	NA	CASSLAGLAGEQYF	TGTGCCAGCAGCTTGGCTGGGCTAGCCGGCGAGCAGTACTTC
TRBJ2-7	TRBV19	TRBD1	15	NA	CASSMSGTGKGEQYF	TGTGCCAGTAGTATGTCCGGGACAGGGAAGGGCGAGCAGTACTTC
TRBJ2-3	TRBV28	NA	14	once	CASSLSTFTDTQYF	TGTGCCAGCAGTTTAAGTACCTTCACAGATACGCAGTATTTT
TRBJ1-2	TRBV25-1	NA	15	NA	CASSESHRRNYGYTF	TGTGCCAGCAGTGAGAGTCACAGGCGGAACTATGGCTACACCTTC
TRBJ2-5	TRBV2	NA	9	NA	CAREGTQYF	TGTGCCAGAGAGGGGACCCAGTACTTC
TRBJ2-2	TRBV28	TRBD1	17	NA	CASSSASAGQGAGELFF	TGTGCCAGCAGTTCAGCGAGCGCAGGACAGGGGGCGGGGGAGCTGTTTTTT
TRBJ1-1	TRBV10-3	TRBD1	13	once	CAISGGGWTEAFF	TGTGCCATCAGTGGAGGGGGCTGGACTGAAGCTTTCTTT
TRBJ1-2	TRBV14	TRBD1	15	NA	CASSQAGGTDYGYTF	TGTGCCAGCAGCCAAGCCGGCGGGACAGACTATGGCTACACCTTC
TRBJ2-7	TRBV28	TRBD1	15	NA	CASSPSSSRGHEQYF	TGTGCCAGCAGTCCCTCCTCGAGCAGGGGGCACGAGCAGTACTTC
TRBJ2-1	TRBV2	NA	13	NA	CASSWGAPNEQFF	TGTGCCAGCAGTTGGGGGGCTCCCAATGAGCAGTTCTTC
TRBJ2-3	TRBV20-1	TRBD2	15	NA	CSARNSGGDTDTQYF	TGCAGTGCTAGAAATAGCGGGGGTGACACAGATACGCAGTATTTT
TRBJ2-2	TRBV7-9	NA	16	NA	CASSLLAGGVTGELFF	TGTGCCAGCAGCTTATTGGCCGGGGGCGTCACCGGGGAGCTGTTTTTT
TRBJ2-5	TRBV5-6	NA	16	NA	CASSPARGLQRETQYF	TGTGCCAGCAGCCCTGCTAGAGGACTCCAAAGAGAGACCCAGTACTTC
TRBJ2-1	TRBV18	TRBD1	16	NA	CASSPRTGSTYNEQFF	TGTGCCAGCTCACCACGGACAGGGTCCACATACAATGAGCAGTTCTTC
TRBJ2-3	TRBV24-1	NA	14	NA	CATSDPTAGDTQYF	TGTGCCACCAGTGATCCAACAGCGGGAGATACGCAGTATTTT
TRBJ2-7	TRBV28	NA	15	NA	CASSSTVRASNEQYF	TGTGCCAGCAGCTCGACCGTTAGGGCGTCCAACGAGCAGTACTTC
TRBJ1-2	TRBV7-2	NA	15	few	CASSLVGSGDYGYTF	TGTGCCAGCAGCTTAGTAGGGTCGGGGGACTATGGCTACACCTTC
TRBJ2-2	TRBV18	NA	17	NA	CASSPVRGTRNTGELFF	TGTGCCAGCTCACCTGTCCGAGGGACTCGGAACACCGGGGAGCTGTTTTTT
TRBJ1-2	TRBV4-3	TRBD1	15	NA	CASSPDRGPGSGYTF	TGCGCCAGCAGCCCCGACAGGGGGCCGGGAAGTGGCTACACCTTC
TRBJ2-5	TRBV6-5	NA	13	NA	CASQHLRGETQYF	TGTGCCAGCCAACACCTGAGGGGGGAGACCCAGTACTTC
TRBJ1-2	TRBV14	NA	14	NA	CASSQLGQNYGYTF	TGTGCCAGCAGCCAACTAGGACAGAACTATGGCTACACCTTC
TRBJ2-5	TRBV11-1	NA	11	NA	CASSSTVPQYF	TGTGCCAGCAGCTCGACAGTACCCCAGTACTTC